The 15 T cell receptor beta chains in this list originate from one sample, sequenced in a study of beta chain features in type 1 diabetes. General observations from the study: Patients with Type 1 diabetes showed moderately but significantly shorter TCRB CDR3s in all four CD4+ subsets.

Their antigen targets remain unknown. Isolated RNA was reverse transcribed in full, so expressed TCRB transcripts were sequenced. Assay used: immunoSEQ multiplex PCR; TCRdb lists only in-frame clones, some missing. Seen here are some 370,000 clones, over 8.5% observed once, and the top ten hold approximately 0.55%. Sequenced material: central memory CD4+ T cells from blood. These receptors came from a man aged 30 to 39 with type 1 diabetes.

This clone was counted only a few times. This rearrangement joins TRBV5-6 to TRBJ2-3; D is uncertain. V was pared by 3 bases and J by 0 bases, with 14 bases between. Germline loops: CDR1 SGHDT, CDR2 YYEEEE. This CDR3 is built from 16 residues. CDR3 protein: CASSSFLGTSTDTQYF. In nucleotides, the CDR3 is TGTGCCAGCAGCTCATTCCTAGGAACTAGCACAGATACGCAGTATTTT.

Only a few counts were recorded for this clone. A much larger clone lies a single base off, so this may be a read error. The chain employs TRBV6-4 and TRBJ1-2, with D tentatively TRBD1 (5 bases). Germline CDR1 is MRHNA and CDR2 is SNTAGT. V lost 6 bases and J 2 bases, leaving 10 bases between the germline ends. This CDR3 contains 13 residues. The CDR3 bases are TGTGCCAGCAGCCCGGGACGGAACTATGGCTACACCTTC. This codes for CASSPGRNYGYTF.

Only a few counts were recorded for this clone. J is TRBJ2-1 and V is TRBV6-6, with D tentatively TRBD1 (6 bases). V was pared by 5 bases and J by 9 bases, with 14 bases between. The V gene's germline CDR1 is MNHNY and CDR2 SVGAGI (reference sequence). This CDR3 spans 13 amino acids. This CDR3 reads CASSGILQGEQFF. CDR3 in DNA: TGTGCCAGCAGTGGCATACTACAGGGTGAGCAGTTCTTC.

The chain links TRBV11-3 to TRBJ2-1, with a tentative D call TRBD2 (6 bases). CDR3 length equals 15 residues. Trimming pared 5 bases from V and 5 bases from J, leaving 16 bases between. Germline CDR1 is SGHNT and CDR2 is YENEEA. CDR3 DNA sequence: TGTGCCAGCAGCCAGGCGGCGGGACTCAACAATGAGCAGTTCTTC. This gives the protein CASSQAAGLNNEQFF.

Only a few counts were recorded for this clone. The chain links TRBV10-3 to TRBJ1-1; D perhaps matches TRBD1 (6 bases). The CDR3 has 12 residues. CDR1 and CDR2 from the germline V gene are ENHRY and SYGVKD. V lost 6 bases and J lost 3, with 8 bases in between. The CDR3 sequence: CAIRRGDTEAFF. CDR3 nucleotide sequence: TGTGCCATCAGGAGGGGGGACACTGAAGCTTTCTTT.

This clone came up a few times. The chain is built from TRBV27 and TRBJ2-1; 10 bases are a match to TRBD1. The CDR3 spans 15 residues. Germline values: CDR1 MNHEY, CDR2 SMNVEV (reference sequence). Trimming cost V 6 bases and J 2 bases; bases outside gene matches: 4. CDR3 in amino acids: CASRPGTGAYNEQFF. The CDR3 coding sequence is TGTGCCAGCAGACCCGGGACAGGGGCCTACAATGAGCAGTTCTTC.

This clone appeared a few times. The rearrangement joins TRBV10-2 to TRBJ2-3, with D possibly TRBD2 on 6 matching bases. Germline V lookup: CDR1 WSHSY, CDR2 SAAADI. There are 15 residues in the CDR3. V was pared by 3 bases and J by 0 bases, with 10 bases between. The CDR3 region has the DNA TGCGCCAGCAGTGACGCCAGCGGGAGCACAGATACGCAGTATTTT. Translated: CASSDASGSTDTQYF.

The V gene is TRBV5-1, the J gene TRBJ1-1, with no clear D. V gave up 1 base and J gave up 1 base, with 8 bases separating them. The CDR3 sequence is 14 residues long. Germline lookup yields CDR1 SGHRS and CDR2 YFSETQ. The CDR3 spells CASSLTPENTEAFF. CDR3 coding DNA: TGCGCCAGCAGCTTGACCCCAGAGAACACTGAAGCTTTCTTT.

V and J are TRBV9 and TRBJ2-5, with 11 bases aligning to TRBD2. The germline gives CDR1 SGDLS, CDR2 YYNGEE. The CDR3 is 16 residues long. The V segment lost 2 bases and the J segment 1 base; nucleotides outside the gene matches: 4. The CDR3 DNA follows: TGTGCCAGCAGCGTCGGACTAGCGGGCCCCCAAGAGACCCAGTACTTC. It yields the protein CASSVGLAGPQETQYF.

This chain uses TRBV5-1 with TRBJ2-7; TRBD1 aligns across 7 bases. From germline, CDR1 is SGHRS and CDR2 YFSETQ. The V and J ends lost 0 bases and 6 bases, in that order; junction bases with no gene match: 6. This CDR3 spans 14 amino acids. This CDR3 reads CASSLGTGQGEQYF. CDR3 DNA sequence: TGCGCCAGCAGCTTGGGGACAGGCCAGGGCGAGCAGTACTTC.

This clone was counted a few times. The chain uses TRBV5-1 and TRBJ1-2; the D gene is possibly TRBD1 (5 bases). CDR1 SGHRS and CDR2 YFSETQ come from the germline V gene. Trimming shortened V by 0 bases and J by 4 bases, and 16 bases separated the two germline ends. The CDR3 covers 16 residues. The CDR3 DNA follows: TGCGCCAGCAGCTTGGGGCCGGGACGGACGACCTATGGCTACACCTTC. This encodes CASSLGPGRTTYGYTF. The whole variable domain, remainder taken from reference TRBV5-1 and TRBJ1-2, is KAGVTQTPRYLIKTRGQQVTLSCSPISGHRSVSWYQQTPGQGLQFLFEYFSETQRNKGNFPGRFSGRQFSNSRSEMNVSTLELGDSALYLCASSLGPGRTTYGYTFGSGTRLTVV.

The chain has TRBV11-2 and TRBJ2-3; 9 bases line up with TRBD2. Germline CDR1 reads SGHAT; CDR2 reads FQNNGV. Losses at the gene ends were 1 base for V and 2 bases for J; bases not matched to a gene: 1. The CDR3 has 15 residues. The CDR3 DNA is TGTGCCAGCAGCTTAGCTAGCGGGGCCACAGATACGCAGTATTTT. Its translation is CASSLASGATDTQYF.

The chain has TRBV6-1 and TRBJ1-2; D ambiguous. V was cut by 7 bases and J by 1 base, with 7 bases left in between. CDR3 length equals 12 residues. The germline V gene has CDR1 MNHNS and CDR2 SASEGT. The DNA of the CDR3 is TGTGCCAGCATGGGTGATAACTATGGCTACACCTTC. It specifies CASMGDNYGYTF.

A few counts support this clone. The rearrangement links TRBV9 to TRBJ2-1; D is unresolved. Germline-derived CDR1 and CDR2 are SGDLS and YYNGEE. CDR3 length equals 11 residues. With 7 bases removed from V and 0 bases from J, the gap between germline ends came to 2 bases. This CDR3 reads CASASYNEQFF. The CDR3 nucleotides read TGTGCCAGCGCCTCCTACAATGAGCAGTTCTTC.

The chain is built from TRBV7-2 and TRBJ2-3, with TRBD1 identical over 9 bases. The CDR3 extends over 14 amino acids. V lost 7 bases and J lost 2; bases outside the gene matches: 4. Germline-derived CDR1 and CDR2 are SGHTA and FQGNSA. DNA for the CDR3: TGTGCCAGCATCCGGGACAGGGCCACAGATACGCAGTATTTT. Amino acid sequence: CASIRDRATDTQYF. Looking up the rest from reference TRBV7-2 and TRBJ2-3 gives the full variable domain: GAGVSQSPSNKVTEKGKDVELRCDPISGHTALYWYRQSLGQGLEFLIYFQGNSAPDKSGLPSDRFSAERTGGSVSTLTIQRTQQEDSAVYLCASIRDRATDTQYFGPGTRLTVL.